The next 16 T cell receptor beta chains were all read from a single sample in a study of blood T cell repertoires in COVID-19. Some clones are missing from TCRdb's copy, which holds only in-frame ones; the method was immunoSEQ multiplex PCR. Altogether some 200,000 clones are present, roughly four fifths being singletons, with the ten largest covering around 6.1%. The material sequenced was peripheral blood. Receptors originate from a woman in her forties with acute or convalescent COVID-19.

The rearrangement links TRBV19 to TRBJ1-5; no definite D call. The CDR3 is 16 amino acids. CDR1 is LNHDA and CDR2 is SQIVND in the germline V gene (reference sequence). V was trimmed by 3 bases and J by 7 bases, leaving 19 bases between them. CDR3 residues: CASSILASPTGQPQHF. The CDR3 DNA follows: TGTGCCAGTAGTATCCTTGCCTCTCCAACGGGGCAGCCCCAGCATTTT.

The chain uses TRBV29-1 and TRBJ2-3; tentatively, D is TRBD1 (6 bases). This CDR3 is 11 amino acids long. Germline CDR1 is SQVTM and CDR2 is ANQGSEA. V was trimmed by 8 bases and J by 1 base, leaving 7 bases between them. For the CDR3, the DNA is TGCAGCCCAGGGGGCACAGATACGCAGTATTTT. Protein sequence: CSPGGTDTQYF.

A single count supports this clone. The gene calls are TRBV15 and TRBJ1-2; no firm D call. CDR1 and CDR2 from the germline V gene are LNHNV and YYDKDF (reference sequence). V lost 5 bases and J 0 bases, leaving 7 bases between the germline ends. The CDR3 is 13 residues long. CDR3 bases: TGTGCCACCAGCCAGCGGCCTAACTATGGCTACACCTTC. It encodes CATSQRPNYGYTF.

This clone showed up many times. The chain recombines TRBV5-1 with TRBJ1-2, with TRBD1 matching over 8 bases. This CDR3 is 15 amino acids long. With 3 bases clipped from V and 5 bases from J, the junction kept 9 bases outside the gene matches. Germline V gene sequence: CDR1 SGHRS, CDR2 YFSETQ. This chain's CDR3 is CASSSWTGTGYGYTF. The CDR3 nucleotides are TGCGCCAGCAGCTCCTGGACCGGGACAGGATATGGCTACACCTTC.

The chain joins TRBV3-1 (or the pseudogene TRBV3-2) to TRBJ1-5; tentative D call: TRBD1 (5 bases). From germline, CDR1 is LGHDT and CDR2 YNNKEL (reference sequence). The V end was cut by 3 bases, the J end by 7 bases, with 16 bases between. The CDR3 sequence is 15 residues long. The CDR3 region is CASSQGWGGGQPQHF. CDR3 DNA: TGTGCCAGCAGCCAGGGGTGGGGGGGAGGACAGCCCCAGCATTTT.

The chain combines TRBV7-9 with TRBJ2-5; 11 nucleotides align to TRBD2. Germline loops: CDR1 SEHNR, CDR2 FQNEAQ (reference sequence). V lost 1 base and J lost 5; bases outside the gene matches: 6. The CDR3 contains 16 residues. CDR3 residues: CASSLVLAGEYETQYF. The DNA of the CDR3 is TGTGCCAGCAGCTTAGTACTAGCGGGGGAGTACGAGACCCAGTACTTC.

This clone came up once. V usage is TRBV13 and J usage is TRBJ1-3; D remains ambiguous. The CDR3 has 15 amino acids. Trimming cost V 1 base and J 0 bases, with 7 bases left between them. Germline values: CDR1 PRHDT, CDR2 FYEKMQ (reference sequence). Here the CDR3 reads CASSLVRSSGNTIYF. The CDR3 nucleotides read TGTGCCAGCAGCTTAGTTCGGAGCTCTGGAAACACCATATATTTT.

This chain connects TRBV30 to TRBJ2-5, with D unresolved. Germline CDR1 is GTSNPN and CDR2 is SVGIG (reference sequence). The CDR3 has 13 amino acids. V lost 4 bases and J lost 2, with 11 bases in between. Written as DNA, the CDR3 is TGTGCCTGGAATCAGGTGCTTCAAGAGACCCAGTACTTC. This codes for CAWNQVLQETQYF.

The V gene is TRBV5-1, the J gene TRBJ2-6; 12 bases agree with TRBD1. Germline V gives CDR1 SGHRS, CDR2 YFSETQ. Losses at the gene ends were 3 bases for V and 2 bases for J; bases not matched to a gene: 6. CDR3 size: 18 residues. The DNA for the CDR3 is TGCGCCAGCAGCTCGATGGGGACAGGGGGCGCTGGGGCCAACGTCCTGACTTTC. It encodes CASSSMGTGGAGANVLTF.

The V call is TRBV27, the J call TRBJ2-5, with 9 bases fitting TRBD1. Unmatched junction bases numbered 12, after V lost 5 bases and J lost 2 bases. Germline assignment: CDR1 MNHEY and CDR2 SMNVEV (reference sequence). The length of the CDR3 is 17 residues. In DNA, the CDR3 is TGTGCCAGCAGTCAACACTCCCGGGGACAGGGTCAAGAGACCCAGTACTTC. Amino acids: CASSQHSRGQGQETQYF.

Here the CDR3 DNA reads TGTGCCAGCGGGACTAGCCGACAAAGTTACAATGAGCAGTTCTTC. Translated, it gives CASGTSRQSYNEQFF. The J gene is TRBJ2-1, the V gene TRBV19; 9 bases fit TRBD2. Per germline, CDR1 LNHDA and CDR2 SQIVND (reference sequence). The CDR3 consists of 15 residues. V was clipped by 9 bases and J by 4 bases; unmatched bases: 10.

This chain joins TRBV12-3 or TRBV12-4 and TRBJ1-2; 8 positions agree with TRBD1. The CDR3 runs to 12 residues. Trimming at V came to 8 bases and at J to 6 bases, leaving 5 bases not matched to a gene. CDR3 in amino acids: CASEGQVDGYTF. The CDR3 nucleotides are TGTGCCAGCGAGGGACAGGTGGATGGCTACACCTTC.

The rearrangement uses TRBV2 and TRBJ2-7; possible D gene TRBD2, 6 bases. The length of the CDR3 is 14 residues. Germline CDR1 and CDR2: SNHLY and FYNNEI. Trimming took off 3 bases at V and 5 bases at J, with 14 bases between the two ends. Written as DNA, the CDR3 is TGTGCCAGCAGTGACTCGGGACTCCGGGACGAGCAGTACTTC. Translated, it gives CASSDSGLRDEQYF.

The J gene is TRBJ1-2, the V gene TRBV7-9; D is unresolved. The CDR3 consists of 15 residues. V dropped 3 bases and J dropped 3 bases, with 14 bases sitting between them. CDR1 and CDR2 (germline): SEHNR, FQNEAQ (reference sequence). CDR3 nucleotides: TGTGCCAGCAGCTTGAGGGCCAAACCCCACTATGGCTACACCTTC. Translated, it gives CASSLRAKPHYGYTF. Complete variable domain (other parts from reference TRBV7-9 and TRBJ1-2): DTGVSQNPRHKITKRGQNVTFRCDPISEHNRLYWYRQTLGQGPEFLTYFQNEAQLEKSRLLSDRFSAERPKGSFSTLEIQRTEQGDSAMYLCASSLRAKPHYGYTFGSGTRLTVV.

This chain joins TRBV27 and TRBJ2-5, with 9 positions matching TRBD2. The CDR3 is 17 residues long. Germline V gene sequence: CDR1 MNHEY, CDR2 SMNVEV (reference sequence). The J segment lost 2 bases and the V segment lost 1 base, leaving 8 bases of the junction unmatched. CDR3 coding DNA: TGTGCCAGCAGTTTATATCGAATCGCGGGAGGGCAAGAGACCCAGTACTTC. The encoded protein is CASSLYRIAGGQETQYF.

This clone was seen just once. V usage is TRBV7-2 and J usage is TRBJ2-6, with D perhaps matching TRBD2 (6 bases). The V and J ends lost 4 bases and 1 base respectively, with 8 bases between them. This CDR3 is built from 15 residues. Germline CDR1 SGHTA, CDR2 FQGNSA. DNA of the CDR3: TGTGCCAGCAGCTGGGACTTTTCTGGGGCCAACGTCCTGACTTTC. Its protein is CASSWDFSGANVLTF. The variable domain in full, completed from reference TRBV7-2 and TRBJ2-6, reads GAGVSQSPSNKVTEKGKDVELRCDPISGHTALYWYRQSLGQGLEFLIYFQGNSAPDKSGLPSDRFSAERTGGSVSTLTIQRTQQEDSAVYLCASSWDFSGANVLTFGAGSRLTVL.